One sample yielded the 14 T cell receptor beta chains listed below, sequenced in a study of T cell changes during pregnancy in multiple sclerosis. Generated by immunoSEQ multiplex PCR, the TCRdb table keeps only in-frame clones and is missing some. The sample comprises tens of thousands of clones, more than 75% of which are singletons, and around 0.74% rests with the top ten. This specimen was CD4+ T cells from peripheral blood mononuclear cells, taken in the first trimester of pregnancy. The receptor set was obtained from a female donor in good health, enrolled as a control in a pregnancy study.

The CDR3 is CASSDSYSQPNYGYTF. CDR3 bases: TGTGCCAGCAGTGACTCCTACAGCCAGCCTAACTATGGCTACACCTTC. The genes are TRBV6-4 and TRBJ1-2; D unresolved. Between the trimmed V and J ends, which lost 0 bases and 0 bases, there was a span of 11 bases. This CDR3 comprises 16 residues. Germline values: CDR1 MRHNA, CDR2 SNTAGT.

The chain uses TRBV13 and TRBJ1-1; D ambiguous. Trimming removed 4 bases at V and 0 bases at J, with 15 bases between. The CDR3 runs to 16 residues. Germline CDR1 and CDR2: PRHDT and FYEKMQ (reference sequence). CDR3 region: CASSWTGDTMNTEAFF. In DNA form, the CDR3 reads TGTGCCAGCAGCTGGACCGGGGATACGATGAACACTGAAGCTTTCTTT.

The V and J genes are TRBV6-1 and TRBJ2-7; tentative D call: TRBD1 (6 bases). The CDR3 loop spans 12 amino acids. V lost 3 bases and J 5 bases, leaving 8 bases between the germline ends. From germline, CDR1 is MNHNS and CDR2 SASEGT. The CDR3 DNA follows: TGTGCCAGCAGTGATTCAGGGGACGAGCAGTACTTC. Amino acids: CASSDSGDEQYF.

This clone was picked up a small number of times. The CDR3 sequence is CASSRSGGPKLFF. CDR3 nucleotides: TGTGCCAGCAGCAGAAGCGGGGGACCGAAACTGTTTTTT. This chain links TRBV7-9 with TRBJ1-4, with a possible D match to TRBD1 (5 bases). The CDR3 is 13 amino acids. Germline CDR1 is SEHNR and CDR2 is FQNEAQ (reference sequence). The V and J ends lost 5 bases and 11 bases respectively, with 15 bases between them.

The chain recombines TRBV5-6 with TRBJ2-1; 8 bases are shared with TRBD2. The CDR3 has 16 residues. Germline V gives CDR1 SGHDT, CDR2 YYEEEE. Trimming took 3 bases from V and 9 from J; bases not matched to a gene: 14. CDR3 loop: CASSSYTGTRGFEQFF. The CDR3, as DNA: TGTGCCAGCAGCTCTTACACCGGGACTAGGGGGTTTGAGCAGTTCTTC.

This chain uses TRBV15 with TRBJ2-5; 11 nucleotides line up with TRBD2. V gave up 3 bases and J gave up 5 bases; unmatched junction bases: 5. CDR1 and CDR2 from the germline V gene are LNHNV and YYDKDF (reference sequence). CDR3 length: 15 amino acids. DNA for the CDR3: TGTGCCACCAGCAGCCAACTAGCGGGAGCGGAGACCCAGTACTTC. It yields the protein CATSSQLAGAETQYF.

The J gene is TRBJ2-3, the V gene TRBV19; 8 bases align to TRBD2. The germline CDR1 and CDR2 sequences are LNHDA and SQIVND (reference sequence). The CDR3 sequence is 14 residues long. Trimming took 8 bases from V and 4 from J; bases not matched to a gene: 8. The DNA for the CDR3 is TGTGCCAGTGAGACTAGCGTCACCCCAGATACGCAGTATTTT. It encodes CASETSVTPDTQYF. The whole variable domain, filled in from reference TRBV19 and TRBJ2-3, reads DGGITQSPKYLFRKEGQNVTLSCEQNLNHDAMYWYRQDPGQGLRLIYYSQIVNDFQKGDIAEGYSVSREKKESFPLTVTSAQKNPTAFYLCASETSVTPDTQYFGPGTRLTVL.

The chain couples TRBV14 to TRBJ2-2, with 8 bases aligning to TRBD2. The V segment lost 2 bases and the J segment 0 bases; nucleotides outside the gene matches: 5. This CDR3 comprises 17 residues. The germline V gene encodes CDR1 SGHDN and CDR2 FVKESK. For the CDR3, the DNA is TGTGCCAGCAGCCAAAGCCAGACTAGCGCGAACACCGGGGAGCTGTTTTTT. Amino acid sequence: CASSQSQTSANTGELFF.

The CDR3 sequence: CASSPTLGVGYTF. CDR3 DNA: TGTGCCAGCAGCCCTACATTAGGGGTCGGCTACACCTTC. V gene TRBV14 combines with J gene TRBJ1-2, with a possible D match to TRBD1 (5 bases). V was shortened by 4 bases and J by 8 bases, with 14 bases between the two germline ends. CDR1 and CDR2 from the germline V gene are SGHDN and FVKESK. This CDR3 comprises 13 residues.

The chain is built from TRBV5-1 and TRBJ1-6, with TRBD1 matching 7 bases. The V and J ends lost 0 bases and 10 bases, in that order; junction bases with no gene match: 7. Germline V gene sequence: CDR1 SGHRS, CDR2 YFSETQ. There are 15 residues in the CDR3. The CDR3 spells CASSLGGGLESPLHF. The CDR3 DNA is TGCGCCAGCAGCTTGGGAGGGGGCCTGGAATCACCCCTCCACTTT.

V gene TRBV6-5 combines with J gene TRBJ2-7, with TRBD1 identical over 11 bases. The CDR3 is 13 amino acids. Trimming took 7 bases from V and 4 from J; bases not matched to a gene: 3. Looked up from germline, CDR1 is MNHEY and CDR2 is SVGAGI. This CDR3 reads CASTGTGGYEQYF. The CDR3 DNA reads TGTGCCAGCACCGGGACAGGGGGTTACGAGCAGTACTTC.

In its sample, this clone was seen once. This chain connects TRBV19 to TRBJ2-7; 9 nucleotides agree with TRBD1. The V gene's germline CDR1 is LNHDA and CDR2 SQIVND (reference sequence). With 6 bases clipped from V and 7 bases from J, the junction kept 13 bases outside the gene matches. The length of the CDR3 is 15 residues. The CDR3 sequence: CASRPRDRDSGEQYF. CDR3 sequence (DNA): TGTGCCAGTAGACCCCGGGACAGGGACTCGGGGGAGCAGTACTTC.

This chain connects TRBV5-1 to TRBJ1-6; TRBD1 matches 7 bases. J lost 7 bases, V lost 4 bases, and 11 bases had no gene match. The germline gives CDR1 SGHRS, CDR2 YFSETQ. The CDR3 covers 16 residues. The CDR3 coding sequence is TGCGCCAGCAGCCAAAGTCAGGGGGTTGGGAATTCACCCCTCCACTTT. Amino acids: CASSQSQGVGNSPLHF.

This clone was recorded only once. This CDR3 is CASSYPWGDTGELFF. Written as DNA, the CDR3 is TGTGCCAGCAGTTACCCCTGGGGGGATACCGGGGAGCTGTTTTTT. The rearrangement uses TRBV6-6 and TRBJ2-2, with D tentatively TRBD2 (6 bases). The V and J ends lost 2 bases and 5 bases respectively, with 12 bases between them. This CDR3 is 15 amino acids long. The germline CDR1 and CDR2 sequences are MNHNY and SVGAGI (reference sequence).